The 6 T cell receptor beta chains below were found in one sample sequenced in a study of blood T cell repertoires in COVID-19. Measured with immunoSEQ multiplex PCR; TCRdb has only the in-frame clones, and not every one. The sample holds some 29,000 clones, approximately 76% seen once. The sequencing input was peripheral blood. The receptors come from a man aged 65-85 years with acute or convalescent COVID-19.

CDR3 in DNA: TGTGCCAGCAGTCAGGGTTTTAATGAAGCTTTCTTT. It is translated as CASSQGFNEAFF. The V and J genes are TRBV6-2 or TRBV6-3 and TRBJ1-1, with D maybe TRBD1 (5 bases). Germline CDR1 and CDR2: MNHEY and SVGEGT. CDR3 size: 12 residues. The germline V and J ends were trimmed by 5 bases and 7 bases, with 11 bases remaining between them.

The gene calls are TRBV15 and TRBJ2-3; no clear D. The V end was cut by 2 bases, the J end by 0 bases, with 3 bases between. Germline CDR1 and CDR2: LNHNV and YYDKDF (reference sequence). The CDR3 consists of 13 residues. CDR3 sequence (DNA): TGTGCCACCAGCAGACCTAGCACAGATACGCAGTATTTT. This translates into CATSRPSTDTQYF. The complete variable domain, with remaining parts taken from reference TRBV15 and TRBJ2-3, reads DAMVIQNPRYQVTQFGKPVTLSCSQTLNHNVMYWYQQKSSQAPKLLFHYYDKDFNNEADTPDNFQSRRPNTSFCFLDIRSPGLGDTAMYLCATSRPSTDTQYFGPGTRLTVL.

The chain links TRBV6-6 to TRBJ2-3, with TRBD2 as a possible D gene (5 bases). Germline V gene lookup returns CDR1 MNHNY and CDR2 SVGAGI (reference sequence). V lost 0 bases and J lost 4, with 14 bases in between. The CDR3 is made up of 16 amino acids. Here the CDR3 DNA reads TGTGCCAGCAGTTACTCGGGAGCGCCTCGGGCAGATACGCAGTATTTT. Translating gives CASSYSGAPRADTQYF.

The chain links TRBV7-8 to TRBJ1-2; 12 bases map to TRBD1. CDR1 and CDR2 from the germline V gene are SGHVS and FQNEAQ. Unmatched junction bases numbered 8, after V lost 4 bases and J lost 8 bases. CDR3 length: 15 amino acids. CDR3 coding DNA: TGTGCCAGCAGCTCGCCGGGACAGGGGGCGGGCGGCTACACCTTC. Amino acid sequence: CASSSPGQGAGGYTF.

The gene calls are TRBV14 and TRBJ1-1; D call uncertain. The CDR3 is made up of 11 amino acids. V was shortened by 4 bases and J by 4 bases, with 4 bases between the two germline ends. Germline CDR1 SGHDN, CDR2 FVKESK. The CDR3 sequence: CASSLFTEAFF. CDR3 nucleotides: TGTGCCAGCAGCCTCTTCACTGAAGCTTTCTTT.

CDR3 nucleotide sequence: TGTGCCAGCAGCTCGTCCGGGACTAGACAGTCGGGGGAGCAGTACTTC. As protein: CASSSSGTRQSGEQYF. The V call is TRBV7-3, the J call TRBJ2-7; 8 bases match TRBD2. Trimming removed 4 bases from V and 7 bases from J; junction bases left unmatched: 15. CDR3 length: 16 amino acids. Germline loops: CDR1 SGHTA, CDR2 FQGTGA.